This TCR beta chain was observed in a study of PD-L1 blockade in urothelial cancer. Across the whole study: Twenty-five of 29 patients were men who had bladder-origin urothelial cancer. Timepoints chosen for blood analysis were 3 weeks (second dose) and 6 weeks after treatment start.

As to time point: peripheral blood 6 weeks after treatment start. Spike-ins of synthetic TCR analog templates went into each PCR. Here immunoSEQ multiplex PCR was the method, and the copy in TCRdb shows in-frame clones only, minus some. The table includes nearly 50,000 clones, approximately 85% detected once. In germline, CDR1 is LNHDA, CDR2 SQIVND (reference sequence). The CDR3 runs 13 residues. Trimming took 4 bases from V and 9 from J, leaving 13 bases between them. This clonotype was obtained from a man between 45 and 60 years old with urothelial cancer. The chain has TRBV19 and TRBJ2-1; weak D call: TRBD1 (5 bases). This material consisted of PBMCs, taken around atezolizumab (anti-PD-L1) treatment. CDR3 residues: CASSSLQGGEQFF. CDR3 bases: TGTGCCAGTAGTAGCCTCCAGGGCGGTGAGCAGTTCTTC.